These T cell receptor beta chains were read from a single sample in a study of blood T cell repertoires in COVID-19. Sequencing used immunoSEQ multiplex PCR; TCRdb keeps in-frame clones, though not all of them. Of approximately 100,000 clones in the sample, 70% to 90% are singletons; the top ten hold roughly 12%. Sequencing was performed on peripheral blood. The receptors derive from a woman between 25 and 40 years old with acute or convalescent COVID-19. Both conserved end residues are part of each CDR3. Each record gives: CDR3 protein, CDR3 DNA, D gene, V gene, J gene, clone size. The D gene is left open where the match is weak. Size values are once, few and many counts, or a class for expanded clones, and some rows have none.

CDR3 protein: CASSQGYRGREQYF
CDR3 DNA: TGTGCCAGCAGCCAAGGTTACAGGGGGCGCGAGCAGTACTTC
D gene: TRBD1
V gene: TRBV3-1/TRBV3-2
J gene: TRBJ2-7
clone size: once

CDR3 protein: CASRGAGDTEAFF
CDR3 DNA: TGCGCCAGCAGAGGAGCAGGGGACACTGAAGCTTTCTTT
D gene: NA
V gene: TRBV5-1
J gene: TRBJ1-1
clone size: NA

CDR3 protein: CASSLDFVYGYTF
CDR3 DNA: TGTGCCAGCAGCTTAGATTTCGTCTATGGCTACACCTTC
D gene: NA
V gene: TRBV11-2
J gene: TRBJ1-2
clone size: NA

CDR3 protein: CASSYAGTANYGYTF
CDR3 DNA: TGTGCCAGTAGTTACGCCGGGACAGCTAACTATGGCTACACCTTC
D gene: TRBD1
V gene: TRBV6-5
J gene: TRBJ1-2
clone size: NA

CDR3 protein: CASSRTGANTEAFF
CDR3 DNA: TGTGCCAGCAGCAGGACAGGGGCGAACACTGAAGCTTTCTTT
D gene: TRBD1
V gene: TRBV6-5
J gene: TRBJ1-1
clone size: NA

CDR3 protein: CAWAQGADGYTF
CDR3 DNA: TGTGCCTGGGCACAGGGGGCGGATGGCTACACCTTC
D gene: TRBD1
V gene: TRBV30
J gene: TRBJ1-2
clone size: NA

CDR3 protein: CASSQDGLGGAGGELFF
CDR3 DNA: TGCGCCAGCAGCCAAGACGGACTCGGAGGTGCGGGCGGGGAGCTGTTTTTT
D gene: NA
V gene: TRBV4-1
J gene: TRBJ2-2
clone size: once

CDR3 protein: CASSVGVKNTGELFF
CDR3 DNA: TGTGCCAGCAGTGTCGGGGTAAAGAACACCGGGGAGCTGTTTTTT
D gene: NA
V gene: TRBV2
J gene: TRBJ2-2
clone size: few

CDR3 protein: CASSLKRGGYEQYF
CDR3 DNA: TGTGCCAGCAGCCTAAAGCGGGGGGGCTACGAGCAGTACTTC
D gene: TRBD2
V gene: TRBV4-2
J gene: TRBJ2-7
clone size: NA

CDR3 protein: CASSVGTGRTEAFF
CDR3 DNA: TGTGCCAGCAGCGTAGGAACAGGTCGGACTGAAGCTTTCTTT
D gene: NA
V gene: TRBV9
J gene: TRBJ1-1
clone size: NA

CDR3 protein: CATSPRTGGLEAFF
CDR3 DNA: TGTGCCACCAGCCCGCGGACAGGGGGCTTAGAAGCTTTCTTT
D gene: TRBD1
V gene: TRBV15
J gene: TRBJ1-1
clone size: NA

CDR3 protein: CASSLSSAGPTDTQYF
CDR3 DNA: TGCGCCAGCAGCTTGTCCTCGGCGGGGCCCACAGATACGCAGTATTTT
D gene: NA
V gene: TRBV5-1
J gene: TRBJ2-3
clone size: NA

CDR3 protein: CASSPPGRSNQPQHF
CDR3 DNA: TGTGCCAGCAGCCCCCCGGGGAGGAGCAATCAGCCCCAGCATTTT
D gene: NA
V gene: TRBV2
J gene: TRBJ1-5
clone size: few

CDR3 protein: CASSPPGHTMNTEAFF
CDR3 DNA: TGTGCCAGCTCACCACCGGGACATACTATGAACACTGAAGCTTTCTTT
D gene: NA
V gene: TRBV18
J gene: TRBJ1-1
clone size: NA

CDR3 protein: CASSFRSGGRNEQFF
CDR3 DNA: TGTGCCAGCAGCTTTCGTAGCGGGGGGAGGAATGAGCAGTTCTTC
D gene: TRBD2
V gene: TRBV5-4
J gene: TRBJ2-1
clone size: NA

CDR3 protein: CATSRTYLSNTIYF
CDR3 DNA: TGTGCCACCAGCAGGACCTATCTTAGCAACACCATATATTTT
D gene: NA
V gene: TRBV15
J gene: TRBJ1-3
clone size: NA